One sample yielded the 9 T cell receptor beta chains listed below, sequenced in a study of blood T cell repertoires in COVID-19. The table came from immunoSEQ multiplex PCR; TCRdb's copy has only in-frame clones and leaves some out. The profile shows some 200,000 clones, 80% to 85% of them singletons. Specimen: peripheral blood. The source is a woman between 40 and 55 years old with acute or convalescent COVID-19.

The V gene is TRBV5-4, the J gene TRBJ2-1; the match to TRBD2 covers 8 bases. From germline, CDR1 is SGHNT and CDR2 YYREEE (reference sequence). The CDR3 consists of 16 residues. V dropped 4 bases and J dropped 8; count of bases not matched to a gene: 14. CDR3 in amino acids: CASSRRGGRILDEQFF. The DNA of the CDR3 is TGTGCCAGCAGCCGCCGGGGGGGGCGCATCTTGGATGAGCAGTTCTTC.

The V and J genes are TRBV4-1 and TRBJ1-2, with 10 bases aligning to TRBD1. V lost 2 bases to trimming and J lost 7 bases; unmatched junction nucleotides: 10. This CDR3 region has 16 residues. Per the germline V gene, CDR1 is MGHRA and CDR2 is YSYEKL. The CDR3 sequence is CASSQRDRGSEGGYTF. The CDR3, as DNA: TGCGCCAGCAGCCAACGGGACAGGGGAAGCGAGGGTGGCTACACCTTC.

In DNA form, the CDR3 reads TGTGCCAGCAGGGTCTTACTGGGCAATCAGCCCCAGCATTTT. Translated, it gives CASRVLLGNQPQHF. The chain has TRBV6-5 and TRBJ1-5, with D uncertain. The CDR3 runs to 14 residues. With 6 bases removed from V and 2 bases from J, the gap between germline ends came to 11 bases. Germline CDR1 reads MNHEY; CDR2 reads SVGAGI.

The V gene is TRBV28, the J gene TRBJ2-7, with TRBD2 matching over 10 bases. This CDR3 is 16 amino acids long. Germline V gene sequence: CDR1 MDHEN, CDR2 SYDVKM. The ends lost 6 bases at V and 0 bases at J; junction bases unmatched: 8. The CDR3 spells CASSWTSGQPSYEQYF. CDR3 in DNA: TGTGCCAGCAGCTGGACTAGCGGCCAACCCTCCTACGAGCAGTACTTC.

This clone was seen only once. The rearrangement links TRBV6-1 to TRBJ1-1; a weak D match, TRBD1 (5 bases). CDR1 is MNHNS, CDR2 SASEGT, per germline. The CDR3 sequence is 16 residues long. V dropped 4 bases and J dropped 1 base, with 16 bases sitting between them. The CDR3 here is CASSGTGEFWNTEAFF. DNA for the CDR3: TGTGCCAGCAGTGGTACAGGAGAATTTTGGAACACTGAAGCTTTCTTT.

The gene calls are TRBV5-1 and TRBJ2-2; perhaps TRBD2 as D (5 bases). This CDR3 contains 12 residues. Trimming removed 4 bases from V and 8 bases from J, with 9 bases in between. Per germline, CDR1 SGHRS and CDR2 YFSETQ. CDR3: CASSRVAGELFF. The CDR3 DNA reads TGCGCCAGCAGCCGTGTAGCGGGGGAGCTGTTTTTT.

V is TRBV11-3 and J is TRBJ2-1, with D maybe TRBD2 (6 bases). V gave up 0 bases and J gave up 8 bases, with 26 bases separating them. Germline lookup yields CDR1 SGHNT and CDR2 YENEEA. CDR3 length: 19 residues. In DNA form, the CDR3 reads TGTGCCAGCAGCTTAGAGGAGTATCCGGGACGGGGGAGTTTGGATGAGCAGTTCTTC. Protein: CASSLEEYPGRGSLDEQFF.

This rearrangement joins TRBV19 to TRBJ1-5, with D possibly matching TRBD1 (5 bases). Germline V lookup: CDR1 LNHDA, CDR2 SQIVND (reference sequence). The CDR3 loop spans 15 amino acids. With 7 bases removed from V and 0 bases from J, the gap between germline ends came to 13 bases. CDR3 sequence: CASIEQGSSNQPQHF. The CDR3 DNA sequence: TGTGCCAGTATCGAGCAGGGAAGTAGCAATCAGCCCCAGCATTTT.

The rearrangement joins TRBV5-1 to TRBJ1-5; 8 bases match TRBD1. CDR3 length: 13 residues. The germline V gene encodes CDR1 SGHRS and CDR2 YFSETQ. The ends lost 4 bases at V and 6 bases at J; junction bases unmatched: 3. CDR3 DNA: TGCGCCAGCAGCGACAGGGGAGGTCAGCCCCAGCATTTT. It translates to CASSDRGGQPQHF.